Listed below are T cell receptor beta chains from one sample, sequenced in a study of T cell repertoires in cytomegalovirus infection. TCRdb itself ran the reads through MiXCR, one entry per CDR3 protein. The sample lists hundreds of thousands of distinct CDR3 sequences; about 17% were seen once. The sample consisted of PBMCs. The receptors stem from a human donor in good health (CMV status not recorded). Some clones in this sample may be carry-over from other donors' samples. The CDR3 runs from the conserved cysteine through the conserved F or W. Each record gives: CDR3 protein, CDR3 DNA, D gene, V gene, J gene, clone size. A D gene is named only where the DNA matches it firmly. A clone size is listed for some rows: how often the clone was seen (once, few, many), or a class if it is expanded.

CDR3 protein: CASSFGTSETQYF
CDR3 DNA: TGTGCCAGCAGCTTCGGGACCTCCGAGACCCAGTACTTC
D gene: .
V gene: TRBV7-6
J gene: TRBJ2-5
clone size: many

CDR3 protein: CASSYGDYGYTF
CDR3 DNA: TGTGCCAGTAGCTACGGCGACTATGGCTACACCTTC
D gene: .
V gene: TRBV19
J gene: TRBJ1-2
clone size: .

CDR3 protein: CASSSQGVLVTQYF
CDR3 DNA: TGTGCCAGCAGTAGTCAGGGGGTTTTAGTGACCCAGTACTTC
D gene: TRBD1
V gene: TRBV28
J gene: TRBJ2-5
clone size: .

CDR3 protein: CASSPLGAPKETQYF
CDR3 DNA: TGTGCCAGCAGCCCCCTGGGTGCTCCAAAGGAGACCCAGTACTTC
D gene: .
V gene: TRBV7-3
J gene: TRBJ2-5
clone size: few

CDR3 protein: CASSFQTGTAFINEQFF
CDR3 DNA: TGTGCCAGCAGTTTTCAAACCGGGACCGCTTTCATCAATGAGCAGTTCTTC
D gene: .
V gene: TRBV28
J gene: TRBJ2-1
clone size: .

CDR3 protein: CASTPVGAAGTYEQYF
CDR3 DNA: TGTGCCAGCACCCCGGTGGGAGCGGCGGGAACCTACGAGCAGTACTTC
D gene: .
V gene: TRBV6-5
J gene: TRBJ2-7
clone size: .

CDR3 protein: CASTLGGYNEKLFF
CDR3 DNA: TGTGCCAGCACCTTGGGGGGTTATAATGAAAAACTGTTTTTT
D gene: .
V gene: TRBV12-3/TRBV12-4
J gene: TRBJ1-4
clone size: many

CDR3 protein: CASVGPAYTEAFF
CDR3 DNA: TGTGCCAGCGTTGGTCCAGCCTACACTGAAGCTTTCTTT
D gene: .
V gene: TRBV12-3/TRBV12-4
J gene: TRBJ1-1
clone size: .

CDR3 protein: CASSQGWTGGNYEQYF
CDR3 DNA: TGCGCCAGCAGCCAAGGGTGGACAGGGGGCAACTACGAGCAGTACTTC
D gene: TRBD1
V gene: TRBV4-1
J gene: TRBJ2-7
clone size: .

CDR3 protein: CASSPSMANEQYF
CDR3 DNA: TGCGCCAGCAGCCCATCTATGGCTAACGAGCAGTACTTC
D gene: .
V gene: TRBV4-1
J gene: TRBJ2-7
clone size: .

CDR3 protein: CASSRTVSSYNEQFF
CDR3 DNA: TGTGCCAGCAGCCGGACAGTCAGCTCCTACAATGAGCAGTTCTTC
D gene: .
V gene: TRBV5-6
J gene: TRBJ2-1
clone size: .

CDR3 protein: CASSPRDPNSPLHF
CDR3 DNA: TGTGCCAGCAGCCCCCGTGACCCTAATTCACCCCTCCACTTT
D gene: .
V gene: TRBV7-8
J gene: TRBJ1-6
clone size: many

CDR3 protein: CATSERSRGKETQYF
CDR3 DNA: TGTGCCACGAGCGAACGGTCTCGCGGTAAAGAGACCCAGTACTTC
D gene: .
V gene: TRBV10-3
J gene: TRBJ2-5
clone size: .

CDR3 protein: CASGSGRFYEQYF
CDR3 DNA: TGTGCCAGCGGTTCCGGGAGGTTCTACGAGCAGTACTTC
D gene: TRBD2
V gene: TRBV7-9
J gene: TRBJ2-7
clone size: .

CDR3 protein: CATSRDRSGDEQFF
CDR3 DNA: TGTGCCACCAGCAGAGATCGGAGCGGGGATGAGCAGTTCTTC
D gene: TRBD2
V gene: TRBV15
J gene: TRBJ2-1
clone size: .

CDR3 protein: CASSSLTGGGTGELFF
CDR3 DNA: TGTGCCAGCAGTTCGCTGACAGGGGGTGGTACCGGGGAGCTGTTTTTT
D gene: TRBD1
V gene: TRBV27
J gene: TRBJ2-2
clone size: many

CDR3 protein: CASSSRTEAYEQYF
CDR3 DNA: TGTGCCAGCAGCTCCCGGACTGAAGCTTACGAGCAGTACTTC
D gene: .
V gene: TRBV7-2
J gene: TRBJ2-7
clone size: many

CDR3 protein: CASSRMYPYEQYF
CDR3 DNA: TGTGCCAGCAGTCGGATGTACCCCTACGAGCAGTACTTC
D gene: .
V gene: TRBV28
J gene: TRBJ2-7
clone size: many

CDR3 protein: CASSLGAGSPDTQYF
CDR3 DNA: TGCGCCAGCAGCTTAGGGGCGGGGAGTCCAGATACGCAGTATTTT
D gene: .
V gene: TRBV5-1
J gene: TRBJ2-3
clone size: .

CDR3 protein: CSAAIAGGAMSSYNEQFF
CDR3 DNA: TGCAGTGCGGCAATAGCGGGGGGCGCCATGAGCTCCTACAATGAGCAGTTCTTC
D gene: TRBD2
V gene: TRBV20-1
J gene: TRBJ2-1
clone size: .

CDR3 protein: CASRFGQANTEAFF
CDR3 DNA: TGTGCCAGCAGGTTTGGACAAGCGAACACTGAAGCTTTCTTT
D gene: .
V gene: TRBV12-3/TRBV12-4
J gene: TRBJ1-1
clone size: .